These 16 T cell receptor beta chains were sequenced from one sample in a study of Graves' ophthalmopathy and Graves' hyperthyroidism. RNA transcripts were the template, and TCR beta CDR3 regions were amplified from them. The authors performed first-round RT-PCR with HTBI primers and then a second-round multiplex PCR. MiXCR, applied by TCRdb to the multiplex PCR reads, yields one record per CDR3 protein. The sample includes about 500,000 distinct CDR3 sequences, about 35% of them seen just once. The specimen sequenced was peripheral blood or thyroid tissue (not recorded which). The receptors come from an adult man with Graves' hyperthyroidism.

The chain carries TRBV4-2 and TRBJ1-1; D not resolved. Germline CDR1 LGHNA, CDR2 YNFKEQ. Deletions cut 1 base from V and 1 base from J, with 10 bases between. The CDR3 runs 15 residues. CDR3 coding DNA: TGTGCCAGCAGCCAAGGTTATGGGTCGAACACTGAAGCTTTCTTT. It is translated as CASSQGYGSNTEAFF.

This rearrangement joins TRBV12-3 or TRBV12-4 to TRBJ2-4, with 8 bases matching TRBD1. This CDR3 has 14 amino acids. CDR3 region: CASGRDRGSNVQYF. Here the CDR3 DNA reads TGTGCTAGTGGTCGAGACAGGGGAAGCAACGTTCAGTACTTC.

This chain uses TRBV7-2 with TRBJ1-2; 9 bases line up with TRBD1. The CDR3 runs 15 residues. Trimming at V came to 5 bases and at J to 7 bases, leaving 11 bases not matched to a gene. CDR1 and CDR2 (germline): SGHTA, FQGNSA. The CDR3 reads CASSTPPTGGLGYTF. The CDR3, as DNA: TGTGCCAGCAGCACCCCCCCGACAGGGGGTCTTGGCTACACCTTC.

This clonotype was counted once. The chain uses TRBV9 and TRBJ1-2, with 11 bases matching TRBD1. Germline V gives CDR1 SGDLS, CDR2 YYNGEE. Trimming took 3 bases from V and 12 from J; bases not matched to a gene: 10. The CDR3 totals 14 residues. CDR3 bases: TGTGCCAGCAGCGAGGGGACAGGGGGTTCTGGAAACACCTTC. Its translation: CASSEGTGGSGNTF. The variable domain in full, completed from reference TRBV9 and TRBJ1-2, reads DSGVTQTPKHLITATGQRVTLRCSPRSGDLSVYWYQQSLDQGLQFLIQYYNGEERAKGNILERFSAQQFPDLHSELNLSSLELGDSALYFCASSEGTGGSGNTFGSGTRLTVV.

Concerning this clonotype: The CDR3 ends on some other residue instead of the conserved phenylalanine or tryptophan, so this is likely a read error. The DNA is left out, because the CDR3 cannot be placed on it with certainty; the CDR3 is given as TCRdb lists it. This chain links TRBV5-1 with TRBJ1-6; TRBD1, as called in the table, went unchecked against the DNA. Germline V lookup: CDR1 SGHRS, CDR2 YFSETQ. The CDR3 is 8 amino acids long, termini counted. The CDR3 region is CASSRRQG.

This clonotype was found many times. The V call is TRBV6-5, the J call TRBJ2-7, with D hard to call. The germline V and J ends were trimmed by 5 bases and 2 bases, with 7 bases remaining between them. Germline V gene lookup returns CDR1 MNHEY and CDR2 SVGAGI. The CDR3 has 12 residues. The CDR3 sequence is CASSGVAYEQYF. CDR3 DNA sequence: TGTGCCAGCAGTGGGGTAGCCTACGAGCAGTACTTC.

This clonotype was counted ten times or more. This rearrangement joins TRBV4-2 to TRBJ2-7; 7 nucleotides line up with TRBD1. This CDR3 spans 15 amino acids. V was pared by 3 bases and J by 4 bases, with 9 bases of the junction left unmatched. Germline assignment: CDR1 LGHNA and CDR2 YNFKEQ. CDR3 in DNA: TGTGCCAGCAGCCACTCCGGGACAGCGTCATACGAGCAGTACTTC. This gives the protein CASSHSGTASYEQYF.

This clonotype showed up just once. The V gene is TRBV11-2, the J gene TRBJ2-7; 11 bases line up with TRBD2. CDR3 length: 15 residues. Germline V gives CDR1 SGHAT, CDR2 FQNNGV. V trimming: 1 base; J trimming: 7 bases; junction bases outside the gene matches: 6. CDR3 sequence: CASSLGGLADGEQYF. The CDR3 region has the DNA TGTGCCAGCAGCTTAGGGGGACTAGCGGATGGTGAGCAGTACTTC.

Regarding this clonotype: This clone may be a read error of a much larger clone one base away. This chain uses TRBV5-1 with TRBJ2-7, with 7 bases identical to TRBD1. There are 16 residues in the CDR3. CDR1 is SGHRS and CDR2 is YFSETQ in the germline V gene. Trimming at V came to 4 bases and at J to 5 bases, leaving 15 bases not matched to a gene. DNA of the CDR3: TGCGCCAGCAGCCCCCGGGACAGCCAGTCTGGGGACGAGCAGTACTTC. Its translation is CASSPRDSQSGDEQYF.

This clonotype was seen many times. The J gene is TRBJ2-2, the V gene TRBV2; 7 bases match TRBD2. V was pared by 6 bases and J by 1 base, with 11 bases of the junction left unmatched. Germline loops: CDR1 SNHLY, CDR2 FYNNEI. The CDR3 consists of 17 residues. CDR3 in amino acids: CASRVTPSGQNTGELFF. CDR3 bases: TGTGCCAGCAGGGTTACCCCTAGCGGCCAGAACACCGGGGAGCTGTTTTTT.

The chain employs TRBV7-8 and TRBJ1-2; no clear D gene. V lost 5 bases, J lost 7 bases, and 17 bases lay in between. CDR1 is SGHVS and CDR2 is FQNEAQ in the germline V gene. This CDR3 spans 14 amino acids. The chain's CDR3 is CASSISRSRGGYTF. CDR3 nucleotide sequence: TGTGCCAGCAGCATTAGTCGCAGCCGCGGTGGCTACACCTTC. The complete variable domain, with remaining parts taken from reference TRBV7-8 and TRBJ1-2, reads GAGVSQSPRYKVAKRGQDVALRCDPISGHVSLFWYQQALGQGPEFLTYFQNEAQLDKSGLPSDRFFAERPEGSVSTLKIQRTQQEDSAVYLCASSISRSRGGYTFGSGTRLTVV.

This clonotype has ten or more counts. The V gene is TRBV10-2, the J gene TRBJ1-1; D is unresolved. CDR1 and CDR2 (germline): WSHSY, SAAADI. The V end lost 4 bases, the J end lost 1 base, and 10 bases lay between the germline ends. The CDR3 totals 14 residues. CDR3 DNA sequence: TGCGCCAGCAGTGTTGGGCTTAAGAACACTGAAGCTTTCTTT. It encodes CASSVGLKNTEAFF.

The chain recombines TRBV15 with TRBJ1-2; D not certain. Trimming stripped 1 base from V and 0 bases from J, with 12 bases between. Germline V gene data show CDR1 as LNHNV and CDR2 as YYDKDF (reference sequence). The CDR3 contains 16 residues. This CDR3 is CATSRGAGGTNYGYTF. In DNA, the CDR3 is TGTGCCACCAGCAGAGGAGCGGGAGGCACTAACTATGGCTACACCTTC.

This chain uses TRBV6-6 with TRBJ1-5; D is undetermined. The CDR3 runs to 13 residues. Germline lookup yields CDR1 MNHNY and CDR2 SVGAGI (reference sequence). The ends were cut back, 7 bases at V and 6 bases at J, with 13 bases in the middle. The CDR3 is CASTPQRAQPQHF. CDR3 nucleotide sequence: TGTGCCAGCACCCCCCAGCGGGCTCAGCCCCAGCATTTT.

There are many counts of this clonotype. V and J are TRBV6-5 and TRBJ1-6; 9 nucleotides align to TRBD1. Germline V gives CDR1 MNHEY, CDR2 SVGAGI. V was pared by 5 bases and J by 11 bases, with 10 bases of the junction left unmatched. The CDR3 length is 15 residues. The CDR3 DNA is TGTGCCAGCAGTCCGGACAGGGGTTGGGGGACACCCCTCCACTTT. Translation gives CASSPDRGWGTPLHF.

In this sample, this clonotype turned up many times. V is TRBV19 and J is TRBJ2-5; no definite D call. Trimming removed 5 bases from V and 7 bases from J, with 14 bases in between. This CDR3 is 13 amino acids long. Germline loops: CDR1 LNHDA, CDR2 SQIVND (reference sequence). Written as DNA, the CDR3 is TGTGCCAGTAGTCAGGCAGGTCGTCGGACCCAGTACTTC. Its translation: CASSQAGRRTQYF.